This T cell receptor beta chain was identified during a study of regulatory T cells in long-lasting Graves disease (dated by TCRdb to 2020 to 2022). About the study as a whole: Patients with newly diagnosed Graves' disease had been on antithyroid drugs for under 3 months. The study was conducted in China and was registered as a clinical trial. A total of roughly 35 samples were covered by TCR sequencing, comprising roughly 13 persistent and some 20 newly diagnosed Graves' disease patients. Peripheral blood TCR sequencing and RNA sequencing compared persistent Graves' disease patients with newly diagnosed Graves' disease patients.

Summary of the overall study and its limitations: Sequencing and analysis were limited to the TCR beta chain. TRBV28, TRBJ1-2 and TRBJ2-5 were preferentially used in persistent disease, while TRBV20-1 and TRBJ2-1 were favored in newly diagnosed disease. Lower TCR Shannon entropy and fewer highly expanded clones were observed in persistent Graves' disease patients than in newly diagnosed patients, which suggested clonal expansion. Peripheral blood alone was examined, since thyroid tissue, which constituted the primary lesion, could not be accessed. As a limitation, the authors acknowledged that the small sample size may reduce accuracy. Patients with persistent disease shared more public clonotypes (around 2,700) than newly diagnosed patients did (approximately 1,000).

Reading the germline V gene (reference sequence) gives CDR1 DFQATT and CDR2 SNEGSKA. Deletion took 5 bases off V and 4 bases off J, with a span of 20 bases between the germline ends. From the cysteine up to the phenylalanine, the CDR3 has a length of 16 residues. Only the CDR3 DNA stays, 48 bases, in frame from base 1. Turning to this clonotype: No cognate antigen has been identified for it. No base quality information exists; no much larger clone differs at one position.

In light of the paper, this sample's time point label describes: newly diagnosed GD, antithyroid drugs for less than 3 months. For both TCR sequencing and RNA sequencing, RNA was extracted from PBMCs using TRIzol. The diagnosis of Graves' disease followed American Thyroid Association guidelines. Recruitment of patients was carried out at an endocrinology department in Xi'an, China. From each patient, around 9.3 milliliters of peripheral blood was collected into an EDTA anticoagulant tube. Ficoll Paque Plus density gradient separation was used to isolate PBMCs, and no additional T cell sorting was done. An Agilent 2100 Bioanalyzer and agarose gel were used to check RNA quality, while a NanoDrop 2000 measured RNA concentration. Library method: multiplex PCR. Sequencing was carried out with an Illumina HiSeq 4000. To build TCR beta libraries, CDR3 regions were amplified by Arm-PCR using iRepertoire HTBI primers. Before sequencing, the PCR products went through gel purification. The study's own analysis went as follows. Gene usage analysis of CDR3 amino acid clonotypes relied on the 60 or so TRBV and 14 TRBJ segments identified across samples. Filtered high-quality paired reads were merged into contigs using COPE and FqMerger. Contigs were aligned with BLAST to IMGT TRBV, TRBD and TRBJ reference genes, and CDR3 was defined per IMGT. Highly expanded clones were defined as clonotypes with a frequency above 0.1%. Shannon entropy served as the measure of repertoire diversity, while the Gini coefficient captured V-J evenness. Clonotypes shared by more than one individual were considered public. TCRdb reprocessing: public reads trimmed at Q25 with fastp, clones called with MiXCR, in-frame beta chains kept. CDR3 protein duplicates are merged, each entry listing the most common genes and DNA. TCRdb, not the authors, supplied the V and J calls. This sample holds around 500,000 distinct CDR3 sequences; 15% to 20% were observed only once. The ten largest clones add up to just under 25% of the sample.

These data are also associated with another study on T cells in Graves' hyperthyroidism and ophthalmopathy. As that second study puts it: A patient counted as having stable Graves' hyperthyroidism if no progression to ophthalmopathy occurred over 18 months of follow-up. Hyperthyroidism patients were aged 18 to 65 years and newly diagnosed, with disease duration of less than 2 months. Exclusion was applied to patients with uncontrolled infections, other autoimmune diseases, pregnancy or lactation. Diagnoses relied on clinical symptoms, serum thyroxine and TRAb, thyroid ultrasound and orbital computed tomography. A first-round RT-PCR of the TCR CDR3 used the HTBI primer set with the Qiagen OneStep RT-PCR kit. Blood samples also contained most of the expanded thyroid clonotypes (frequency above 0.001), which suggests that blood repertoires may reflect thyroid immune responses. A model built on a 13 V-J signature distinguished ophthalmopathy from stable hyperthyroidism, reaching around 88% sensitivity and around 82% specificity in cross-validation and 80%/75% in testing. In validation, the model predicted progression to ophthalmopathy a median of 6.5 months before onset, with over 60% sensitivity and about 72% specificity. To identify distinguishing TCR V-J signatures, a discovery cohort of about 95 patients was used, comprising roughly 45 with Graves' ophthalmopathy and under 60 with stable Graves' hyperthyroidism. An independent validation cohort of around 19 hyperthyroidism patients and 17 patients who later progressed to ophthalmopathy tested prospective prediction of ophthalmopathy. The 75 to 100 discovery patients were divided at random into training and test sets in a 7:3 ratio. The study also compared thyroid tissue and blood T-cell repertoires from about six Graves' hyperthyroidism patients. After sampling, hyperthyroidism patients received methimazole starting at 30 mg daily, and ophthalmopathy patients received high-dose intravenous methylprednisolone. The libraries were constructed in a second round of multiplex PCR and then size-selected and purified. Sequencing of the libraries was done on an Illumina HiSeq2000 using paired-end 100 bp reads. Raw data were processed with SOAPnuke, discarding reads with adapters, uncalled bases, mean Phred below 15, or no exact constant-primer or identifier match. High-quality paired reads were merged using COPE v1.2.5, and each unique nucleotide sequence was defined as a clonotype. MiTCR v1.1 was used to align the clonotypes against IMGT TRBV, TRBD and TRBJ reference segments. The analysis was restricted to V-J combinations with a frequency above 0.0001, which together covered 99% to 99.2% of the repertoires. The TCS score was defined as F50 (clonal expansion) divided by E x V (chaos), with BLOSUM62-based TCRdist calculated between CDR3 peptides within each V-J. Welch's t-statistics and random forest reduced roughly 530 V-J features to roughly 13, which were used in a naive Bayes classifier (R e1071). Sample size was not statistically predetermined, and blinding of investigators to group allocation was not performed. The paper reports TCR Vbeta CDR3 sequencing of roughly 140 peripheral blood samples: 43 ophthalmopathy, over 70 hyperthyroidism and around 17 progressor patients.

Source: peripheral blood mononuclear cells (PBMCs), taken at new diagnosis, from a patient treated with antithyroid drugs. This chain is built from TRBV20-1 and TRBJ2-2; TRBD2 could be the D gene, as 5 bases match. The receptor was isolated from a middle-aged woman with Graves disease. Donor details come from another sample of the same person, matched by shared clones. The DNA sequence is given as TGCAGTGCTTCCGGCTCTAGCCGTTCGTCCACCGGGGAGCTGTTTTTT. Its translation is CSASGSSRSSTGELFF.